Sequencing of this T cell receptor beta chain was carried out in a study of cytomegalovirus exposure and HLA in healthy donors. Study overall: Among the roughly 370 genotyped donors, around 81% were placed in the Caucasian-associated ancestry cluster.

Points on this clone: Its antigen is as yet unknown.

Study-level findings and limits: Within an earlier analysis, most TCR beta V segments proved productive either about 90% or about 30% of the time.

The PCR used 60 Vbeta and 13 Jbeta primers. Repertoires were generated with immunoSEQ multiplex PCR, while TCRdb's copy carries only in-frame clones and drops some. This repertoire shows just over 150,000 clones, roughly 84% found once; its top ten account for about 2.1%. This CDR3 spans 13 amino acids. The V end was cut by 0 bases, the J end by 5 bases, with 7 bases between. The germline CDR1 and CDR2 sequences are SGHTA and FQGTGA. This TCR came from a man aged 18 to 29 in good health and CMV-seropositive. The source material was PBMCs. The chain links TRBV7-3 to TRBJ2-5, with D possibly being TRBD2 (5 bases). The CDR3 reads CASSLTDWETQYF. The CDR3 DNA is TGTGCCAGCAGCTTAACGGACTGGGAGACCCAGTACTTC.